This passage covers 30 T cell receptor beta chains from one sample sequenced in a study of blood T cell repertoires in COVID-19. This table comes from immunoSEQ multiplex PCR, and its TCRdb copy is limited to in-frame clones, with some not included. The repertoire holds some 220,000 clones, 60% to 85% seen once, with more than 7% in the top ten. The sample taken for sequencing was peripheral blood. The receptors derive from an older woman with acute or convalescent COVID-19.

This chain connects TRBV11-3 to TRBJ2-1, with 8 bases aligning to TRBD1. The CDR3 runs 15 residues. Germline V lookup: CDR1 SGHNT, CDR2 YENEEA. Trimming removed 5 bases from V and 4 bases from J; junction bases left unmatched: 7. The DNA for the CDR3 is TGTGCCAGCAGCCCCGGGACAGGATTGTACAATGAGCAGTTCTTC. Encoded protein: CASSPGTGLYNEQFF.

The rearrangement links TRBV1 to TRBJ2-2; the DNA was not compared with TRBD1, the D call given in the table. TRBV1 is a pseudogene. This CDR3 is 16 amino acids long. CDR3 sequence: CTSSPPGTGVPGELFF. The CDR3 DNA reads as TGCACCAGCAGCCCTCCCGGGACAGGGGTCCCCGGGGAGCTGTTTTTT.

The rearrangement joins TRBV11-2 to TRBJ1-1; a weak D match, TRBD1 (6 bases). The CDR3 totals 13 residues. The V gene lost 4 bases and the J gene lost 8 bases, with 14 bases spanning the gap. Germline CDR1 SGHAT, CDR2 FQNNGV. CDR3 bases: TGTGCCAGCAGCTCCTCATTGACAGGCGAAGCTTTCTTT. Translated, it gives CASSSSLTGEAFF.

The V gene is TRBV19, the J gene TRBJ1-5; D is possibly TRBD1 (5 bases). The CDR3 has 15 amino acids. Germline V gene data show CDR1 as LNHDA and CDR2 as SQIVND (reference sequence). CDR3 DNA: TGTGCTTTGGACATCTCCCGGAAGAGCAATCAGCCCCAGCATTTT. It codes for CALDISRKSNQPQHF. The full variable domain, completed using reference TRBV19 and TRBJ1-5, is DGGITQSPKYLFRKEGQNVTLSCEQNLNHDAMYWYRQDPGQGLRLIYYSQIVNDFQKGDIAEGYSVSREKKESFPLTVTSAQKNPTAFYLCALDISRKSNQPQHFGDGTRLSIL.

This chain joins TRBV5-1 and TRBJ2-3, with D possibly TRBD2 on 5 matching bases. CDR1 SGHRS and CDR2 YFSETQ come from the germline V gene. Trimming shortened V by 0 bases and J by 5 bases, and 10 bases separated the two germline ends. The CDR3 is 14 amino acids. Here the CDR3 DNA reads TGCGCCAGCAGCTTGGGGGGAGTAGGAGATACGCAGTATTTT. Residues: CASSLGGVGDTQYF.

This clone was found once. The chain joins TRBV2 to TRBJ1-2; 8 positions agree with TRBD1. The ends lost 6 bases at V and 6 bases at J; junction bases unmatched: 9. The CDR3 spans 14 residues. Germline V gene sequence: CDR1 SNHLY, CDR2 FYNNEI. This CDR3 is CASSPTGVGHGYTF. DNA of the CDR3: TGTGCCAGCAGCCCGACAGGGGTTGGACATGGCTACACCTTC.

The chain is built from TRBV4-3 and TRBJ2-2, with 10 bases fitting TRBD1. The germline V gene has CDR1 LGHNA and CDR2 YSLEER. J was trimmed by 7 bases and V by 1 base; bases with no gene match: 6. The CDR3 covers 16 residues. The CDR3 protein is CASSQAWTGGNGELFF. CDR3 bases: TGCGCCAGCAGCCAAGCCTGGACAGGGGGGAACGGGGAGCTGTTTTTT.

The chain recombines TRBV19 with TRBJ2-7; 7 nucleotides line up with TRBD1. With V trimmed by 7 bases and J by 9 bases, 9 bases remained unmatched. The CDR3 runs to 12 residues. Germline CDR1 reads LNHDA; CDR2 reads SQIVND (reference sequence). The CDR3 coding sequence is TGTGCCAGTAAATCCAGACAGGGTTCGCAGTACGTC. This codes for CASKSRQGSQYV.

The chain joins TRBV25-1 to TRBJ2-2; a possible D gene is TRBD1 (6 bases). The germline V gene encodes CDR1 MGHDK and CDR2 SYGVNS. The CDR3 contains 14 residues. V gave up 2 bases and J gave up 6 bases, with 10 bases separating them. This CDR3 is CASSERGYAGELFF. CDR3 DNA sequence: TGTGCCAGCAGTGAAAGGGGGTACGCCGGGGAGCTGTTTTTT. The full variable domain, with the rest looked up from reference TRBV25-1 and TRBJ2-2, is EADIYQTPRYLVIGTGKKITLECSQTMGHDKMYWYQQDPGMELHLIHYSYGVNSTEKGDLSSESTVSRIRTEHFPLTLESARPSHTSQYLCASSERGYAGELFFGEGSRLTVL.

The chain recombines TRBV11-2 with TRBJ2-3; TRBD2 agrees at 8 bases. Germline lookup yields CDR1 SGHAT and CDR2 FQNNGV. The CDR3 sequence is 16 residues long. The junction had 9 bases not matched to a gene; V was cut back by 0 bases and J by 7 bases. The CDR3 protein is CASSLEVAGRPNTQYF. In nucleotides, the CDR3 is TGTGCCAGCAGCTTAGAGGTAGCGGGGAGACCTAATACGCAGTATTTT.

The V call is TRBV6-4, the J call TRBJ2-1; the D gene is possibly TRBD2 (5 bases). The germline gives CDR1 MRHNA, CDR2 SNTAGT. This CDR3 has 14 residues. Trimming cost V 2 bases and J 7 bases, with 12 bases left between them. For the CDR3, the DNA is TGTGCCAGCAGTGACGAGGGAAGCGCAAATGAGCAGTTCTTC. Translation: CASSDEGSANEQFF.

Worth noting for this clone: Other DNA sequences in this specimen translate into the identical CDR3. V gene TRBV24-1 combines with J gene TRBJ1-1; 8 nucleotides line up with TRBD1. V shed 4 bases and J 1 base; nucleotides not matched to a gene: 4. This CDR3 has 15 residues. Germline lookup yields CDR1 KGHDR and CDR2 SFDVKD. The CDR3, as DNA: TGTGCCACCAGTGAATCAACAGGGGGGAACACTGAAGCTTTCTTT. Its protein product is CATSESTGGNTEAFF.

This sequence joins TRBV18 and TRBJ2-3; unclear D gene. CDR3 length: 14 amino acids. CDR1 and CDR2 from the germline V gene are KGHSH and LQKENI. Between the trimmed V and J ends, which lost 2 bases and 5 bases, there was a span of 11 bases. The CDR3 DNA sequence: TGTGCCAGCTCACCATGGCCGGGTAAAGATACGCAGTATTTT. Residues: CASSPWPGKDTQYF.

In its sample, this clone was seen a few times. In DNA form, the CDR3 reads TGCGCCAGCAGTCCGACAGGGCGAAGGGAGACCCAGTACTTC. Translated: CASSPTGRRETQYF. The chain combines TRBV10-2 with TRBJ2-5; 7 bases agree with TRBD1. Germline loops: CDR1 WSHSY, CDR2 SAAADI. This CDR3 region has 14 residues. V dropped 5 bases and J dropped 5; count of bases not matched to a gene: 8.

This chain uses TRBV30 with TRBJ1-4; no firm D call. Trimming removed 7 bases from V and 0 bases from J, with 21 bases in between. Germline assignment: CDR1 GTSNPN and CDR2 SVGIG (reference sequence). The CDR3 is 17 residues long. CDR3 DNA sequence: TGTGCCTCTCAGAGGAGTTTGGGTTCCGCAACTAATGAAAAACTGTTTTTT. This gives the protein CASQRSLGSATNEKLFF.

V is TRBV6-2 or TRBV6-3 and J is TRBJ2-5; 12 bases are shared with TRBD2. CDR3 size: 17 residues. The V gene end was trimmed by 2 bases and the J gene end by 1 base; junction bases not matched to a gene: 5. Looked up from germline, CDR1 is MNHEY and CDR2 is SVGEGT. The chain's CDR3 is CASSYGLAGTSQETQYF. CDR3 nucleotides: TGTGCCAGCAGTTACGGACTAGCGGGGACGTCCCAAGAGACCCAGTACTTC.

The J gene is TRBJ2-3, the V gene TRBV19, with TRBD1 matching 9 bases. The CDR3 contains 14 residues. From germline, CDR1 is LNHDA and CDR2 SQIVND (reference sequence). Unmatched junction bases numbered 4, after V lost 6 bases and J lost 3 bases. The CDR3: CASRGTGLTDTQYF. As DNA, the CDR3 is TGTGCCAGTAGGGGGACAGGGCTAACAGATACGCAGTATTTT.

The genes are TRBV7-3 and TRBJ2-7, with 7 bases fitting TRBD1. V lost 2 bases to trimming and J lost 6 bases; unmatched junction nucleotides: 4. Germline V gene sequence: CDR1 SGHTA, CDR2 FQGTGA. This CDR3 is 13 amino acids long. The CDR3, as DNA: TGTGCCAGCAGCTTAGACAGGGCGGGCGAGCAGTACTTC. Encoded protein: CASSLDRAGEQYF.

The V and J genes are TRBV5-8 and TRBJ1-1, with D perhaps matching TRBD1 (5 bases). This CDR3 comprises 13 residues. The germline V and J ends were trimmed by 0 bases and 5 bases, with 8 bases remaining between them. The germline V gene encodes CDR1 SGHTS and CDR2 YDEGEE. The CDR3 sequence is CASSLEGQTEAFF. Written as DNA, the CDR3 is TGTGCCAGCAGCTTGGAGGGGCAGACTGAAGCTTTCTTT.

Notes on this clone: Other DNA sequences from this sample encode an identical CDR3 as well. The gene calls are TRBV7-3 and TRBJ2-5; possibly TRBD2 for D (6 bases). V was trimmed by 5 bases and J by 4 bases, leaving 11 bases between them. CDR1 SGHTA and CDR2 FQGTGA come from the germline V gene. This CDR3 has 13 amino acids. The CDR3 sequence is CASSRGSGETQYF. Here the CDR3 DNA reads TGTGCCAGCAGCCGGGGGTCTGGAGAGACCCAGTACTTC. The whole variable domain, remainder taken from reference TRBV7-3 and TRBJ2-5, is GAGVSQTPSNKVTEKGKYVELRCDPISGHTALYWYRQSLGQGPEFLIYFQGTGAADDSGLPNDRFFAVRPEGSVSTLKIQRTERGDSAVYLCASSRGSGETQYFGPGTRLLVL.

V is TRBV3-1 (or the pseudogene TRBV3-2) and J is TRBJ1-2; 8 bases are a match to TRBD1. The V segment lost 3 bases and the J segment 6 bases; nucleotides outside the gene matches: 6. CDR1 is LGHDT and CDR2 is YNNKEL in the germline V gene (reference sequence). The length of the CDR3 is 14 residues. The CDR3 coding sequence is TGTGCCAGCAGCCACGGTGGGACAGGAAATGGCTACACCTTC. This sequence encodes CASSHGGTGNGYTF.

This sequence joins TRBV5-8 and TRBJ2-3; D is undetermined. The CDR3 spans 14 residues. Trimming stripped 3 bases from V and 2 bases from J, with 10 bases between. Germline CDR1 SGHTS, CDR2 YDEGEE. CDR3 region: CASSSTAVTDTQYF. Written as DNA, the CDR3 is TGTGCCAGCAGCTCTACGGCGGTCACAGATACGCAGTATTTT.

This clone has just a few counts. The chain links TRBV12-3 or TRBV12-4 to TRBJ1-4; TRBD1 might be the D (6 bases). V was trimmed by 9 bases and J by 7 bases, leaving 15 bases between them. This CDR3 contains 13 residues. This CDR3 is CASLDSSFEKLFF. The CDR3 region has the DNA TGTGCCAGTCTGGACAGTTCCTTTGAAAAACTGTTTTTT.

This clone was seen a handful of times. The gene calls are TRBV30 and TRBJ2-3, with 7 positions matching TRBD1. This CDR3 is built from 13 residues. The ends lost 1 base at V and 4 bases at J; junction bases unmatched: 2. The germline V gene encodes CDR1 GTSNPN and CDR2 SVGIG (reference sequence). The CDR3 DNA reads TGTGCCTGGAGTGACACAGGGGCAGATACGCAGTATTTT. Translated: CAWSDTGADTQYF.

This clone has more than one count but fewer than ten. The chain recombines TRBV18 with TRBJ2-3, with D maybe TRBD1 (5 bases). V was shortened by 6 bases and J by 0 bases, with 13 bases between the two germline ends. The germline gives CDR1 KGHSH, CDR2 LQKENI. The CDR3 is made up of 15 amino acids. The CDR3 region is CASSVDSASTDTQYF. In DNA, the CDR3 is TGTGCCAGCTCCGTAGACAGTGCTAGCACAGATACGCAGTATTTT.

This chain joins TRBV2 and TRBJ1-5; D may be TRBD1 (6 bases). Trimming took off 6 bases at V and 2 bases at J, with 17 bases between the two ends. The V gene's germline CDR1 is SNHLY and CDR2 FYNNEI. This CDR3 is 16 amino acids long. CDR3 sequence: CASRTTGMVGNQPQHF. The DNA of the CDR3 is TGTGCCAGCAGGACTACAGGGATGGTTGGCAATCAGCCCCAGCATTTT.

The chain carries TRBV7-2 and TRBJ2-7, with 8 bases matching TRBD1. Germline lookup yields CDR1 SGHTA and CDR2 FQGNSA. With V trimmed by 5 bases and J by 12 bases, 12 bases remained unmatched. The CDR3 totals 13 residues. CDR3 residues: CASSARGAGGVYF. The CDR3 DNA reads as TGTGCCAGCAGCGCGAGGGGGGCAGGGGGCGTGTACTTC.

The V and J genes are TRBV2 and TRBJ2-4; 8 bases fit TRBD2. The V gene end was trimmed by 8 bases and the J gene end by 6 bases; junction bases not matched to a gene: 6. Germline V gene sequence: CDR1 SNHLY, CDR2 FYNNEI. The CDR3 loop spans 13 amino acids. The CDR3 loop reads CASGRGESNIQYF. CDR3 bases: TGTGCCAGCGGGCGGGGGGAATCAAACATTCAGTACTTC.

The chain couples TRBV5-4 to TRBJ1-2; D is unclear. The CDR3 extends over 14 amino acids. V lost 4 bases, J lost 3 bases, and 13 bases lay in between. Germline values: CDR1 SGHNT, CDR2 YYREEE (reference sequence). CDR3 residues: CASSLRVTDYGYTF. The CDR3 DNA follows: TGTGCCAGCAGCCTGAGGGTTACTGACTATGGCTACACCTTC.

The CDR3 DNA sequence: TGCGCCAGCAGTGAGACACAGGGAGCCTTCTCCTATAATTCACCCCTCCACTTT. Protein: CASSETQGAFSYNSPLHF. V is TRBV10-2 and J is TRBJ1-6, with D tentatively TRBD1 (6 bases). V lost 2 bases, J lost 0 bases, and 14 bases lay in between. CDR1 and CDR2 (germline): WSHSY, SAAADI. The CDR3 runs 18 residues.